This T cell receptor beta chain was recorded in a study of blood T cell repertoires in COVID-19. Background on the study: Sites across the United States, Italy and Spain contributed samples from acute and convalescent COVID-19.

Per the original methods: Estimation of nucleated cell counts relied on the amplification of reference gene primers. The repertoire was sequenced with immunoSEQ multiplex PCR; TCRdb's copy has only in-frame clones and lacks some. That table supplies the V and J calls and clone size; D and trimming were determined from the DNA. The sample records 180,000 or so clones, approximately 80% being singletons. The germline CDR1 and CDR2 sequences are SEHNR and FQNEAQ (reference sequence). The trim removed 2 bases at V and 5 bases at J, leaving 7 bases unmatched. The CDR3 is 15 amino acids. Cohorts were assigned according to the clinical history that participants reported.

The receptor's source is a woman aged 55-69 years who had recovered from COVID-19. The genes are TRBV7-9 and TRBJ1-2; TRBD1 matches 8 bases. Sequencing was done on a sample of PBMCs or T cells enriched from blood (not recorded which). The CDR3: CASSLQGATAYGYTF. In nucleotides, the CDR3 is TGTGCCAGCAGCTTACAGGGGGCGACGGCTTATGGCTACACCTTC.